This T cell receptor (beta chain) was captured by sequencing in a study of cytomegalovirus exposure and HLA in healthy donors. Study results and caveats: Using the classifier, cytomegalovirus status was reportedly diagnosed with high specificity and sensitivity.

Repertoires were generated with immunoSEQ multiplex PCR, while TCRdb's copy carries only in-frame clones and drops some. The repertoire has a few hundred thousand clones, 86% of them found once; the top ten carry about 0.8%. On this clone itself: Its cognate antigen is unknown.

Germline assignment: CDR1 MNHNY and CDR2 SVGAGI (reference sequence). The CDR3 loop spans 13 amino acids. V shed 6 bases and J 7 bases; nucleotides not matched to a gene: 7. The source of this sequence is a young woman in good health and CMV-seronegative. Sequenced: PBMCs. The V gene is TRBV6-6, the J gene TRBJ2-7; 9 nucleotides line up with TRBD2. The CDR3 is CASSPAGGWEQYF. The CDR3, as DNA: TGTGCCAGCAGCCCAGCGGGAGGTTGGGAGCAGTACTTC.